The following is a TCR beta chain sequence with its context. Per the study methods: Using reference gene primer amplification, nucleated cell counts were estimated. Assay: immunoSEQ multiplex PCR; the TCRdb copy retains only in-frame clones and omits some. V and J calls and clone size are given by that table; D and trimming were obtained from the DNA. The table has some 170,000 clones, more than 75% seen once; the top ten hold approximately 0.99%. The data stem from a study of blood T cell repertoires in COVID-19. Study as a whole: Collection of acute and convalescent COVID-19 samples took place in the United States, Italy and Spain. T cells, B-cell-depleted T cells, or PBMCs provided the cDNA or gDNA that served as material.

The germline V and J ends were trimmed by 6 bases and 0 bases, with 14 bases remaining between them. Germline CDR1 and CDR2: MNHEY and SVGAGI. CDR3 size: 15 residues. Sequencing was done on a sample of peripheral blood. This TCR came from a man aged 35-49 years with acute or convalescent COVID-19. V and J are TRBV6-5 and TRBJ1-1; D is unclear. As DNA, the CDR3 is TGTGCCAGCAGGACGGAGGCAATCCTGAACACTGAAGCTTTCTTT. Its protein is CASRTEAILNTEAFF.